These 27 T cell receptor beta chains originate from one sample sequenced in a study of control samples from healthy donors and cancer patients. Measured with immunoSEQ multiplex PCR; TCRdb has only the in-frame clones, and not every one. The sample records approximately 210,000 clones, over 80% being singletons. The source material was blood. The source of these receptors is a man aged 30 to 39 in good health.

CDR3 in amino acids: CASSSTGGAGMGSEQYF. CDR3 bases: TGTGCCAGCAGCTCGACAGGGGGCGCCGGGATGGGCTCCGAGCAGTACTTC. The chain links TRBV5-6 to TRBJ2-7; TRBD1 matches at 10 bases. The CDR3 covers 17 residues. CDR1 and CDR2 from the germline V gene are SGHDT and YYEEEE. The V segment lost 3 bases and the J segment 6 bases; nucleotides outside the gene matches: 15.

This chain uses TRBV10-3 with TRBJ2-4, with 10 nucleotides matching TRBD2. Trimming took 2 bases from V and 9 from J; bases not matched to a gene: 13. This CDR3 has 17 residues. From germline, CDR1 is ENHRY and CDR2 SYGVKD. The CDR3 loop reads CAISEGLAGAQGSIQYF. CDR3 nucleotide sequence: TGTGCCATCAGTGAGGGCCTAGCGGGGGCCCAAGGGAGCATTCAGTACTTC.

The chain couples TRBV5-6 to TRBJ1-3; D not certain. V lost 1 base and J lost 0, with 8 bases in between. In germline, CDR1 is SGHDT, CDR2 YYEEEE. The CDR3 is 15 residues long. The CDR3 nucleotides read TGTGCCAGCAGCTTGTTCTTGGACTCTGGAAACACCATATATTTT. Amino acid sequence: CASSLFLDSGNTIYF.

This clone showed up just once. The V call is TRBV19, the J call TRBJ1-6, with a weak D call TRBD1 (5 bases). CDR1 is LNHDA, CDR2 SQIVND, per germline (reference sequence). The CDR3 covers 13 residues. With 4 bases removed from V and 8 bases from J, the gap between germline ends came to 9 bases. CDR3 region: CASSTGSHSPLHF. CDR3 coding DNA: TGTGCCAGTAGTACAGGGAGTCATTCACCCCTCCACTTT.

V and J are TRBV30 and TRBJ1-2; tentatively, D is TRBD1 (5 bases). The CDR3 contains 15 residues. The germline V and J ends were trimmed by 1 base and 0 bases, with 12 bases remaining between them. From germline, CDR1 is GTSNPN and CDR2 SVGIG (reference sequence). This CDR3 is CAWSDLRGTNYGYTF. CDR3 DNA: TGTGCCTGGAGTGATCTGAGGGGAACTAACTATGGCTACACCTTC.

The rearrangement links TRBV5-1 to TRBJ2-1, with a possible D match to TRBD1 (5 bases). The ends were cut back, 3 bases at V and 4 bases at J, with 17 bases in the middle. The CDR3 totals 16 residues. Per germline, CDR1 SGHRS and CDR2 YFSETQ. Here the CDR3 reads CASSSPRVHKYNEQFF. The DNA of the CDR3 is TGCGCCAGCAGCTCACCCAGGGTACATAAGTACAATGAGCAGTTCTTC.

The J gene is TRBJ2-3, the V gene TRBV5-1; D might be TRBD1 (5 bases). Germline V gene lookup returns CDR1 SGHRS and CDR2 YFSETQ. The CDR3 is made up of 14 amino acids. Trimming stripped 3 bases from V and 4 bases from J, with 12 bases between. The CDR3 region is CASSSTVGPDTQYF. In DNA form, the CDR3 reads TGCGCCAGCAGCTCGACAGTGGGCCCAGATACGCAGTATTTT.

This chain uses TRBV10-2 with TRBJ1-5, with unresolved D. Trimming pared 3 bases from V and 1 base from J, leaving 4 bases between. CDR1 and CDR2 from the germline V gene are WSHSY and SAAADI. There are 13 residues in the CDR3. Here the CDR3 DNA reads TGCGCCAGCAGTGAAGAGAGCAATCAGCCCCAGCATTTT. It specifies CASSEESNQPQHF.

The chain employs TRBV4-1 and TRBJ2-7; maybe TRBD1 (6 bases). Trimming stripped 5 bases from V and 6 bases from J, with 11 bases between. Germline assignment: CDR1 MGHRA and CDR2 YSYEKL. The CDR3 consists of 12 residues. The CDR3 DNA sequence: TGCGCCAGCAGCACCACAGGGAGCGAGCAGTACTTC. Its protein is CASSTTGSEQYF.

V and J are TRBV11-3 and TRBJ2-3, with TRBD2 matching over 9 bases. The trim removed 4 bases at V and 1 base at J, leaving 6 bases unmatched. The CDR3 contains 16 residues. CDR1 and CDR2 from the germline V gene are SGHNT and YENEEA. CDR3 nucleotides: TGTGCCAGCAGCTCCCGTGGCGGGGGGGGCACAGATACGCAGTATTTT. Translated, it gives CASSSRGGGGTDTQYF.

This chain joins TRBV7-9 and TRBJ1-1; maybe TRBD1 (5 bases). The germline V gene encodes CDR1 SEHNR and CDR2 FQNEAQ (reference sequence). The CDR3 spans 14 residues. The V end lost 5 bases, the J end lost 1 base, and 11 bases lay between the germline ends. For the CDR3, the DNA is TGTGCCAGCAGCCCCGTTACAGGGAACACTGAAGCTTTCTTT. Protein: CASSPVTGNTEAFF.

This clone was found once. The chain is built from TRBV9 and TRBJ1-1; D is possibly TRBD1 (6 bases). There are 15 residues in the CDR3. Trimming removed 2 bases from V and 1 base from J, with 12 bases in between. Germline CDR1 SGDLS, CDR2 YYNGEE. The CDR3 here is CASSVKGHQNTEAFF. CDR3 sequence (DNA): TGTGCCAGCAGCGTTAAGGGACACCAGAACACTGAAGCTTTCTTT. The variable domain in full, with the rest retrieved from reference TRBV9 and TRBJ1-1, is DSGVTQTPKHLITATGQRVTLRCSPRSGDLSVYWYQQSLDQGLQFLIQYYNGEERAKGNILERFSAQQFPDLHSELNLSSLELGDSALYFCASSVKGHQNTEAFFGQGTRLTVV.

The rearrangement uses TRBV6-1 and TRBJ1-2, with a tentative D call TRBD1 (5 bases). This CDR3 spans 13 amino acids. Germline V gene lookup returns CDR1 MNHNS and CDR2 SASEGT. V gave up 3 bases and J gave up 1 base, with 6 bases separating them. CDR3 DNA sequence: TGTGCCAGCAGTGAGGGGCTTAACTATGGCTACACCTTC. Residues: CASSEGLNYGYTF.

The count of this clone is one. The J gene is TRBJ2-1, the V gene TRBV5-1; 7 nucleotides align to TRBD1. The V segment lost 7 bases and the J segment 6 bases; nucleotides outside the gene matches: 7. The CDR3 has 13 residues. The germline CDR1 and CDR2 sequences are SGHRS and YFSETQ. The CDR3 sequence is CASSTGVGNEQFF. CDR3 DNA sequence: TGCGCCAGCTCCACAGGGGTAGGCAATGAGCAGTTCTTC.

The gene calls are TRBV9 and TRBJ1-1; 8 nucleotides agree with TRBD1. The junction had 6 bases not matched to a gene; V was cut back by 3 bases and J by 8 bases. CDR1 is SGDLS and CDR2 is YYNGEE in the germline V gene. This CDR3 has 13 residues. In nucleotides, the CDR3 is TGTGCCAGCAGCGCTCAGGGGGCGGGAGAAGCTTTCTTT. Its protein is CASSAQGAGEAFF.

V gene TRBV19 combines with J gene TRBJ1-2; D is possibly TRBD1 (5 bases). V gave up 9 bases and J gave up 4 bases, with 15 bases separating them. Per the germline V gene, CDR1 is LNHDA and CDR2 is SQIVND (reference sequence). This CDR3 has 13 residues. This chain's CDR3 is CASRDDGFYGYTF. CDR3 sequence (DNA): TGTGCCAGCCGGGACGACGGATTCTATGGCTACACCTTC.

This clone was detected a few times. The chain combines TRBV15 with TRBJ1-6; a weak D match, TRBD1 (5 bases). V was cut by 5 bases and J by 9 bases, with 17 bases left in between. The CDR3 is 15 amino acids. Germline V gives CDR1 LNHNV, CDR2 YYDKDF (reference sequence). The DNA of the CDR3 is TGTGCCACCAGCGGGGGAACAGGCGAGAGTTCACCCCTCCACTTT. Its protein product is CATSGGTGESSPLHF.

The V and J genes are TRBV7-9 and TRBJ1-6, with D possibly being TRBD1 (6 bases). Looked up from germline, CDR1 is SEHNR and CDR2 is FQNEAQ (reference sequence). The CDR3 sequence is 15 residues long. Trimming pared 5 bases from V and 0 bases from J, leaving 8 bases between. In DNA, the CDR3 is TGTGCCAGCAGCCAAGGGGGCTCCTATAATTCACCCCTCCACTTT. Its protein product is CASSQGGSYNSPLHF.

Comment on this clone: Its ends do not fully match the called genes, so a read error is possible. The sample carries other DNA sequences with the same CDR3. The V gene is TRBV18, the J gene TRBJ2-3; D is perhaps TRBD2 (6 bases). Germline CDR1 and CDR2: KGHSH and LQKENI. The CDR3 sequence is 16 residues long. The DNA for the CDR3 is TGTGCCAGCTCGCCACCCCGGAGGGGCGGGACAGATACGCAGTATTTT. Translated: CASSPPRRGGTDTQYF.

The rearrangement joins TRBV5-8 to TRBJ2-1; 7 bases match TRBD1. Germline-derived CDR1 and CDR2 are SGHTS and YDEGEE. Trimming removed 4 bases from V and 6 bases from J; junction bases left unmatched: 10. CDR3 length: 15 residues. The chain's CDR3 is CASSPHRGALNEQFF. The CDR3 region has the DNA TGTGCCAGCAGCCCGCACAGGGGCGCACTCAATGAGCAGTTCTTC.

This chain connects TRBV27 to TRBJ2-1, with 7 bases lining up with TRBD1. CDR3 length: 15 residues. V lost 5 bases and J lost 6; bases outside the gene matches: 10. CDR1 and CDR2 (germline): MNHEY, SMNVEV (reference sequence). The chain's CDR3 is CASSPRRHRGNEQFF. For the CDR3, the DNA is TGTGCCAGCAGTCCCCGCCGTCACAGGGGCAATGAGCAGTTCTTC.

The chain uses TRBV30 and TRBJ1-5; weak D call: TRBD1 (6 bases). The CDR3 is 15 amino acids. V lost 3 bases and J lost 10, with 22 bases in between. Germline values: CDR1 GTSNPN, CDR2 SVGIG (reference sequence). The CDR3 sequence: CAWSPAGTGADPQHF. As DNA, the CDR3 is TGTGCCTGGAGCCCGGCCGGGACGGGGGCCGATCCCCAGCATTTT.

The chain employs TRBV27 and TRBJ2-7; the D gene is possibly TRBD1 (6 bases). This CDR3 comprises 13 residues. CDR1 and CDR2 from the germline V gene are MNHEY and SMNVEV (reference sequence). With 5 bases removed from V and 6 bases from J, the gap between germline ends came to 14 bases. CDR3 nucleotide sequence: TGTGCCAGCAGTACCTCCCAGGGGTTCGAGCAGTACTTC. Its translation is CASSTSQGFEQYF.

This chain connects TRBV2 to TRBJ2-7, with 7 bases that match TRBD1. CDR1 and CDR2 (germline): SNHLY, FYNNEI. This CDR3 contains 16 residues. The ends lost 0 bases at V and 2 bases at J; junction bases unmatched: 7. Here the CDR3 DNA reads TGTGCCAGCAGTGAAGCGGGACAGCACCTAACCTACGAGCAGTACTTC. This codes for CASSEAGQHLTYEQYF.

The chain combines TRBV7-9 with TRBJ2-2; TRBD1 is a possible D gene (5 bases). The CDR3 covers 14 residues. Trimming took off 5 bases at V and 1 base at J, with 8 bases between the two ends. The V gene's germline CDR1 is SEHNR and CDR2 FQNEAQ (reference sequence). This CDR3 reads CASSPGQNTGELFF. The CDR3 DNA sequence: TGTGCCAGCAGCCCAGGGCAGAACACCGGGGAGCTGTTTTTT.

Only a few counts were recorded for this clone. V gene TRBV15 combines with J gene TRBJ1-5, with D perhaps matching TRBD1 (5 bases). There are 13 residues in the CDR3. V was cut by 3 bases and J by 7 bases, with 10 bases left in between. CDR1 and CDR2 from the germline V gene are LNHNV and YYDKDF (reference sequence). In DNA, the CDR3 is TGTGCCACCAGCAGTAATCGACAGCAGCCCCAGCATTTT. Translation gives CATSSNRQQPQHF.

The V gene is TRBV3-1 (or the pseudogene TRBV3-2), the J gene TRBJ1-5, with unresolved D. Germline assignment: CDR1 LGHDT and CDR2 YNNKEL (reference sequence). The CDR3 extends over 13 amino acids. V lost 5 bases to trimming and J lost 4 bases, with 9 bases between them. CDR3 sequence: CASSAQQNQPQHF. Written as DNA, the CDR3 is TGTGCCAGCAGCGCCCAACAAAATCAGCCCCAGCATTTT.